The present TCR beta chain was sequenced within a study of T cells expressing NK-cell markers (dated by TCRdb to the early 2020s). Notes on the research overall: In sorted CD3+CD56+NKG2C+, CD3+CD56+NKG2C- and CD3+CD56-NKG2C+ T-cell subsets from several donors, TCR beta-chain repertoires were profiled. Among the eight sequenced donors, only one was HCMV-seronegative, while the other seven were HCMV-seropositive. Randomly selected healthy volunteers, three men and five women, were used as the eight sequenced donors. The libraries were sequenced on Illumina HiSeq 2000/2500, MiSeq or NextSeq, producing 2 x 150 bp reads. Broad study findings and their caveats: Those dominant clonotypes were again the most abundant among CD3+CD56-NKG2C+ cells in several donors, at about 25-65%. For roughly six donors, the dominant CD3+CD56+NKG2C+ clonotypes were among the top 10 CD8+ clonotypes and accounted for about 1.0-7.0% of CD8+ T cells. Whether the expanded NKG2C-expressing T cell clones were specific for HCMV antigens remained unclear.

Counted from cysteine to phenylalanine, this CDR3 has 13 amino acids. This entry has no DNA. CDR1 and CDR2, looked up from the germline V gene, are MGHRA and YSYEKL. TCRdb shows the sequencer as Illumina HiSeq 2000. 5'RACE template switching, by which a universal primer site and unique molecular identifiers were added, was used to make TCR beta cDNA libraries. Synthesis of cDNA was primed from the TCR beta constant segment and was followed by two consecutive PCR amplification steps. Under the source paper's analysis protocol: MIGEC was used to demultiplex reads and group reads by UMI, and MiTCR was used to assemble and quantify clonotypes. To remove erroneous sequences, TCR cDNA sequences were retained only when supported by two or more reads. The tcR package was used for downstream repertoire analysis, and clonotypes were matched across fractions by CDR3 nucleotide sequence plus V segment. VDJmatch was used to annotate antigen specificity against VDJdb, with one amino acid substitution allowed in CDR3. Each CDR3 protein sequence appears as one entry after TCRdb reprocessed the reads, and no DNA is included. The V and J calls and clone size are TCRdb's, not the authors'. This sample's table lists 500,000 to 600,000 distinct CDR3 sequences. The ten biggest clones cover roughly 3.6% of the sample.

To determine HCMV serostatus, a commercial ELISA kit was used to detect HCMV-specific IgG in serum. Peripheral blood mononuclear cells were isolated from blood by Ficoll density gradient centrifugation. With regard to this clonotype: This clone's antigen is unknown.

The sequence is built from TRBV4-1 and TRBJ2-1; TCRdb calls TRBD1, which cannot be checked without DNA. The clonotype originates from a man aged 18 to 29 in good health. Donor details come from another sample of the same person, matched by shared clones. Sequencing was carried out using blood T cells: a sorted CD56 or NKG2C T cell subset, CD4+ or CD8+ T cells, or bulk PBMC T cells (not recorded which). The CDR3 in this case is CASTRTGYNEQFF.